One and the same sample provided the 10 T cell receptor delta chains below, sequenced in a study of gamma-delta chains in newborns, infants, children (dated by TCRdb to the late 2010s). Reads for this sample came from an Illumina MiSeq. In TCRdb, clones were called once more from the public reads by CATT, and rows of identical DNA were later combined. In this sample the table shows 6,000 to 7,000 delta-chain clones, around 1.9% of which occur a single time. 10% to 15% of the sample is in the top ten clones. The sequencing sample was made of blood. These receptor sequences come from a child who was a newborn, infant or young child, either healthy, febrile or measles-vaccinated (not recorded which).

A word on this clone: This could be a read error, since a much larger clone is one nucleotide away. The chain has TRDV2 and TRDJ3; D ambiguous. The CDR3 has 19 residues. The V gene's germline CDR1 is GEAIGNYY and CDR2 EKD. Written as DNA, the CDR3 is TGTGCCCGTGACACCGTACTCGCCGCCAGCTCCTGGGACACCCGACAGATGTTTTTC. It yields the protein CARDTVLAASSWDTRQMFF.

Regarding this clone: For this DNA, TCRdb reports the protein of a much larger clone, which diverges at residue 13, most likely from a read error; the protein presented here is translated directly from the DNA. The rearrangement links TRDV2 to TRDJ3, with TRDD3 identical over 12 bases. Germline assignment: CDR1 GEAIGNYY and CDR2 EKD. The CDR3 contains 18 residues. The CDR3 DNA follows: TGTGCCTGTGACACTCTTACTGGGGGATACCGGGACGCCCGACAGATGTTTTTC. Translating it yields CACDTLTGGYRDARQMFF.

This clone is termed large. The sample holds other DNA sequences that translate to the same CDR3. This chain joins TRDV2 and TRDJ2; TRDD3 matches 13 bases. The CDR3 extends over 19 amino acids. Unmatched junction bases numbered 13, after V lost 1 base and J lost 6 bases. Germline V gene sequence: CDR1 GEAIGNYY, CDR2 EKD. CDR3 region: CACDTSGTGGYGRPAQLFF. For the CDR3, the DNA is TGTGCCTGTGACACGAGTGGTACTGGGGGATACGGGAGGCCAGCACAACTCTTCTTT.

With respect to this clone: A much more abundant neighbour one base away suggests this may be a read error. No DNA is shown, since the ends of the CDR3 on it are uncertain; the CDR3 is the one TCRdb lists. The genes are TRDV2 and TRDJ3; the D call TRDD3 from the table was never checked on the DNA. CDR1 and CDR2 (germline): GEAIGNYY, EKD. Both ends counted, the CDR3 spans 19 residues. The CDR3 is CACGTVLGDIFWDTRQMFF.

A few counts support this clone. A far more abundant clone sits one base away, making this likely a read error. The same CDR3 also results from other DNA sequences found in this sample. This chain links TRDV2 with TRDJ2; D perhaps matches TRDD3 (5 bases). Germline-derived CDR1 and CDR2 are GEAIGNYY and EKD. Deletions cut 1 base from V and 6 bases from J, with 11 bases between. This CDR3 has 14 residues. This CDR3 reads CACDTTGGPAQLFF. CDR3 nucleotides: TGTGCCTGTGACACGACCGGGGGGCCAGCACAACTCTTCTTT.

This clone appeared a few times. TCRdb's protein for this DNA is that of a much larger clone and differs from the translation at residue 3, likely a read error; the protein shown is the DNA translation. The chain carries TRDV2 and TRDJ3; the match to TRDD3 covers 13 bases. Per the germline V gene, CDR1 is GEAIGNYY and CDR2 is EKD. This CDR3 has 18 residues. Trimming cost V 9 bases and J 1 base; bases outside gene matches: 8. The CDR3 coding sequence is TGTGCCCGTAACACTGGGGGATACGCGTCCTGGGACACCCGACAGATGTTTTTC. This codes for CARNTGGYASWDTRQMFF.

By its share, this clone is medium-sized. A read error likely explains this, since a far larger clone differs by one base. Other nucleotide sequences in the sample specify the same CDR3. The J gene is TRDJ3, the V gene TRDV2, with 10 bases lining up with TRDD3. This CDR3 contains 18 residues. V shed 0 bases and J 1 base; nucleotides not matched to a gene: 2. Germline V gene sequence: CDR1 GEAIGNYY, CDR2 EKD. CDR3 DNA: TGTGCCTGTGACACCGTACTGGGGGATTCCTGGGACACCCGACAGATGTTTTTC. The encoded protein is CACDTVLGDSWDTRQMFF.

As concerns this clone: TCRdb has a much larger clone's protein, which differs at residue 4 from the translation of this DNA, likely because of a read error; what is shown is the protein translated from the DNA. The CDR3 loop is CACGVLGSWDTRQMFF. Written as DNA, the CDR3 is TGTGCCTGTGGCGTACTGGGCTCCTGGGACACCCGACAGATGTTTTTC. This chain connects TRDV2 to TRDJ3; D is perhaps TRDD3 (6 bases). CDR3 size: 16 residues. With 5 bases removed from V and 0 bases from J, the gap between germline ends came to 10 bases. Germline assignment: CDR1 GEAIGNYY and CDR2 EKD.

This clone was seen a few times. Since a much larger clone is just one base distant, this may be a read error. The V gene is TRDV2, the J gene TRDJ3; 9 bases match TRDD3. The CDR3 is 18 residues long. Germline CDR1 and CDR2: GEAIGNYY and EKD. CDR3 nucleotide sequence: TGTGCCTGTGACACCACGGGGGATACCTCCTGGGACGCCCGACAGATGTTTTTC. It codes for CACDTTGDTSWDARQMFF.

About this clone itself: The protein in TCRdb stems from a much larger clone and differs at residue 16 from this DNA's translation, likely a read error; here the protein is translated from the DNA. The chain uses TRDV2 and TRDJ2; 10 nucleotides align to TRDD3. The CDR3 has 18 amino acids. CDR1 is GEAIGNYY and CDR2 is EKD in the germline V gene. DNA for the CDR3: TGTGCCTGTGACCCCGTACTGGGGGATGCCCCTTTGACAGCACAACCCTTCTTT. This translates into CACDPVLGDAPLTAQPFF.